In its sample, the clone carrying this T cell receptor (beta chain) was seen once. This sample is part of a study of shared clonotypes between healthy human individuals. Germline CDR1 reads MNHNY; CDR2 reads SVGAGI (reference sequence). Trimming stripped 6 bases from V and 8 bases from J, with 19 bases between. The CDR3 totals 14 residues. Some clones are missing from TCRdb's copy, which holds only in-frame ones; the method was immunoSEQ multiplex PCR. The data contain about 2 million clones, less than 95% of them singletons. CD45RO negativity and positive selection for CCR7 defined naive CD8 cells, a population that excluded terminally differentiated effector memory CD45RA+ cells. Each of the donors was a healthy adult who was HIV-negative and had not had a recent acute infection or vaccination.

This chain uses TRBV6-6 with TRBJ1-1; tentatively, D is TRBD1 (6 bases). Material for sequencing was naive CD8+ T cells sorted from blood. The sequence was obtained from a man between 18 and 35 years old in good health. For the CDR3, the DNA is TGTGCCAGCAGCCGTGGACCGTGGGGACACGAAGCTTTCTTT. Its protein is CASSRGPWGHEAFF.